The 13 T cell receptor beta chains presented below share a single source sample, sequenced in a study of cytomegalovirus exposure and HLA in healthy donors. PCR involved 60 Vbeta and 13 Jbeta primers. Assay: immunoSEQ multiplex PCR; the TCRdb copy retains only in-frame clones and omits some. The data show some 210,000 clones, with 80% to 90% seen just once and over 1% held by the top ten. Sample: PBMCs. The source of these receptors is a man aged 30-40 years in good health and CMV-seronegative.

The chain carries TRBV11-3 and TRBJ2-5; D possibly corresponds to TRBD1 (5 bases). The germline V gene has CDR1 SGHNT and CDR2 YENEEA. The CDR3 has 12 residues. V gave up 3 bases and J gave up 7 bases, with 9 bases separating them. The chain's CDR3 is CASSFPRGTQYF. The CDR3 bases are TGTGCCAGCAGCTTCCCTAGGGGGACCCAGTACTTC.

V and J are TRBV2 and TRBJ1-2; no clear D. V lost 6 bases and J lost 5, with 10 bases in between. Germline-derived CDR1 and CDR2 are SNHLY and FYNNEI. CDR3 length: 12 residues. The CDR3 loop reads CASSLFRYGYTF. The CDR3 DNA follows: TGTGCCAGCAGCCTTTTTCGGTATGGCTACACCTTC.

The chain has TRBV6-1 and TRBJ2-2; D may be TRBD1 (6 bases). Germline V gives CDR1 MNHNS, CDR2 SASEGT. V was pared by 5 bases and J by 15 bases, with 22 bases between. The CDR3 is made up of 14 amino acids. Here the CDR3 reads CASSKSGTLEQVFF. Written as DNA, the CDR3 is TGTGCCAGCAGTAAATCCGGGACACTCGAACAAGTGTTTTTT.

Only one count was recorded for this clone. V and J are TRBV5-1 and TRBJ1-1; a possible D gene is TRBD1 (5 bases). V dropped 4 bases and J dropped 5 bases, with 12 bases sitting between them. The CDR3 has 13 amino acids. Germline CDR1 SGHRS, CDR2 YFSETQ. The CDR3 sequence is CASSGVGGTEAFF. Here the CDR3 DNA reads TGCGCCAGCAGCGGGGTCGGGGGAACTGAAGCTTTCTTT. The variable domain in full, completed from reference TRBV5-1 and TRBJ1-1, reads KAGVTQTPRYLIKTRGQQVTLSCSPISGHRSVSWYQQTPGQGLQFLFEYFSETQRNKGNFPGRFSGRQFSNSRSEMNVSTLELGDSALYLCASSGVGGTEAFFGQGTRLTVV.

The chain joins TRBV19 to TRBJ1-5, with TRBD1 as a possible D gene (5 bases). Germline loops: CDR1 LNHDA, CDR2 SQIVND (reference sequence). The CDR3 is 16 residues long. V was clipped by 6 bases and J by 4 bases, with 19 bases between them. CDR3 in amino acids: CASSSGGTYSNQPQHF. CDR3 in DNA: TGTGCCAGTAGCAGCGGGGGGACCTATAGTAATCAGCCCCAGCATTTT.

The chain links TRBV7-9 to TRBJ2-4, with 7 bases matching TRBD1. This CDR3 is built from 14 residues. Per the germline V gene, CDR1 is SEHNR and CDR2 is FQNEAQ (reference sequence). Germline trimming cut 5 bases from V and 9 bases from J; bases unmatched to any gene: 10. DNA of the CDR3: TGTGCCAGCAGCGTCAACAGGGGCGATGCCATTCAGTACTTC. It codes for CASSVNRGDAIQYF.

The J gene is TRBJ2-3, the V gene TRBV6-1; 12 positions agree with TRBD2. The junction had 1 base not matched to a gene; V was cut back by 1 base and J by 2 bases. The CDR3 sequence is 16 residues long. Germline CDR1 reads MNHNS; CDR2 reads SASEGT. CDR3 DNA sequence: TGTGCCAGCAGTGAAGGGACTAGCGGGGACACAGATACGCAGTATTTT. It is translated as CASSEGTSGDTDTQYF.

CDR3 sequence (DNA): TGCGCCAGCAGCCCGAGACAGGGGAGTGAAAAACTGTTTTTT. Translation: CASSPRQGSEKLFF. The chain links TRBV4-1 to TRBJ1-4, with 8 bases lining up with TRBD1. Trimming removed 4 bases from V and 7 bases from J; junction bases left unmatched: 5. Looked up from germline, CDR1 is MGHRA and CDR2 is YSYEKL. The CDR3 has 14 residues.

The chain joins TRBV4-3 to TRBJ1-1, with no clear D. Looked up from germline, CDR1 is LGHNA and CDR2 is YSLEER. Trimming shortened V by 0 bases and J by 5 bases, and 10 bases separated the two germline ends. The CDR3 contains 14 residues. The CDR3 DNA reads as TGCGCCAGCAGCCAAGAGGCGGGTTTAACTGAAGCTTTCTTT. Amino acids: CASSQEAGLTEAFF.

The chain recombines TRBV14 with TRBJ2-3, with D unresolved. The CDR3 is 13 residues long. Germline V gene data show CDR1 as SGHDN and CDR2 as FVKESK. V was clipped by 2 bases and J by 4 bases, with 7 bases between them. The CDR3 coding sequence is TGTGCCAGCAGCCAATTCTTGTCAGATACGCAGTATTTT. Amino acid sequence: CASSQFLSDTQYF.

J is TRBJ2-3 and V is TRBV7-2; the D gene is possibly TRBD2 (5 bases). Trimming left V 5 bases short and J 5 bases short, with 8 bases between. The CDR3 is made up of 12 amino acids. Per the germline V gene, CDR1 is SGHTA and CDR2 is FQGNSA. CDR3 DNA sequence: TGTGCCAGCAGCGACCGGGGAGATACGCAGTATTTT. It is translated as CASSDRGDTQYF.

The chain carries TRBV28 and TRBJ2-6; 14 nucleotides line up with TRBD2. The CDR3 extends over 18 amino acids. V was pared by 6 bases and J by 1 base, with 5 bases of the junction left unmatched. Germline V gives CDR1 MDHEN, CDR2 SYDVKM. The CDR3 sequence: CASSRTSGRLSGANVLTF. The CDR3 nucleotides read TGTGCCAGCAGCAGGACTAGCGGGAGGCTGTCTGGGGCCAACGTCCTGACTTTC.

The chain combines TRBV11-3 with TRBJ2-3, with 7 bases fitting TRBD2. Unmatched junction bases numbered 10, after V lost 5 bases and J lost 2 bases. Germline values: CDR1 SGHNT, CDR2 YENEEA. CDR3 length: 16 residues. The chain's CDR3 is CASSTRSGAPTDTQYF. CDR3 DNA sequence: TGTGCCAGCAGCACCAGGAGCGGGGCCCCCACAGATACGCAGTATTTT.